This T cell receptor (beta chain) derives from a study of blood T cell repertoires in COVID-19. Looking at the study overall: From the United States, Italy and Spain came samples of acute and convalescent COVID-19. The cDNA or gDNA used as material had been derived from T cells, B-cell-depleted T cells, or PBMCs.

Original data processing: Reference gene primers were amplified, and this amplification served to estimate nucleated cell counts. Some clones are missing from TCRdb's copy, which holds only in-frame ones; the method was immunoSEQ multiplex PCR. The V and J calls and the clone size are those of that table, but D and trimming were determined from the DNA. This table has fewer than 150,000 clones, 75% to 90% appearing once. With V trimmed by 4 bases and J by 0 bases, 4 bases remained unmatched. The CDR3 totals 16 residues. The V gene's germline CDR1 is SGDLS and CDR2 YYNGEE. J is TRBJ2-6 and V is TRBV9, with 7 bases matching TRBD2. Sequenced input: peripheral blood. The TCR was taken from a woman at least 80 years old with acute or convalescent COVID-19. CDR3 amino acids: CASSPWGGSGANVLTF. The DNA of the CDR3 is TGTGCCAGCAGCCCCTGGGGGGGCTCTGGGGCCAACGTCCTGACTTTC.